This T cell receptor beta chain was sequenced in a study of blood T cell repertoires in COVID-19. CDR3 length: 14 residues. V gave up 1 base and J gave up 8 bases, with 14 bases separating them. Germline CDR1 reads SNHLY; CDR2 reads FYNNEI. This table comes from immunoSEQ multiplex PCR, and its TCRdb copy is limited to in-frame clones, with some not included. Altogether about 84,000 clones are present, around 88% being singletons, with the ten largest covering roughly 40%. Sequencing was performed on peripheral blood. This sequence was found in an elderly man with active or convalescent COVID-19. The genes are TRBV2 and TRBJ1-2, with D possibly being TRBD1 (6 bases). The CDR3, as DNA: TGTGCCAGCAGTGAAGTTACCAGGGGTGGCGGCTACACCTTC. Residues: CASSEVTRGGGYTF.